This T cell receptor beta chain appears in the sequencing data of a study of OX40 agonist ivuxolimab in advanced cancers. About the study: Partial responses were achieved by three patients, of whom one had hepatocellular carcinoma and two had cutaneous melanoma.

Notes on this clone: Its antigen is not known. A much larger clone lies one base from this, so it may be a read error. The same CDR3 also results from other DNA sequences found in this sample.

With 2 bases removed from V and 1 base from J, the gap between germline ends came to 8 bases. This CDR3 comprises 14 residues. CDR1 is SGHTA, CDR2 FQGNSA, per germline. Sequencing was performed with immunoSEQ multiplex PCR; in TCRdb, only in-frame clones are kept and a portion is missing. The sample comprises around 80,000 clones, roughly 80% of which are singletons, and 5.5% to 7% rests with the top ten. Study-wide points: Clones of CD4+ and CD8+ blood T cells grew by week 6 at doses of 0.1 to 3.0 mg/kg.

The starting material was CD4+ or CD8+ T cells sorted from blood, obtained in a trial of the OX40 agonist ivuxolimab. The chain links TRBV7-2 to TRBJ1-1, with no clear D. This sequence was found in an adult with an advanced solid tumor such as melanoma, head and neck, liver or kidney cancer. CDR3 nucleotide sequence: TGTGCCAGCAGCTTAATGACGGGGAACACTGAAGCTTTCTTT. It yields the protein CASSLMTGNTEAFF.